Following are 17 T cell receptor beta chains from one sample sequenced in a study of shared clonotypes between healthy human individuals. The data were produced by immunoSEQ multiplex PCR, yet TCRdb's version contains in-frame clones alone and is incomplete. The sample shows roughly 2.5 million clones, around 94% of them seen only once. The sequencing input was naive CD4+ T cells sorted from blood. The subset was: CD45RA+ positively selected. These receptors originate from a man aged 18 to 30 in good health.

This chain connects TRBV18 to TRBJ2-7; 10 nucleotides align to TRBD2. Trimming cost V 4 bases and J 5 bases; bases outside gene matches: 5. CDR3 length: 14 residues. Germline lookup yields CDR1 KGHSH and CDR2 LQKENI. The CDR3 DNA sequence: TGTGCCAGCTCACAGACCGGGACTAGCGACGAGCAGTACTTC. Protein sequence: CASSQTGTSDEQYF. The full variable domain, its missing parts supplied by reference TRBV18 and TRBJ2-7, is NAGVMQNPRHLVRRRGQEARLRCSPMKGHSHVYWYRQLPEEGLKFMVYLQKENIIDESGMPKERFSAEFPKEGPSILRIQQVVRGDSAAYFCASSQTGTSDEQYFGPGTRLTVT.

The CDR3 reads CASSLVGGRNTGELFF. Written as DNA, the CDR3 is TGCGCCAGCAGCTTGGTTGGGGGCCGTAACACCGGGGAGCTGTTTTTT. The rearrangement uses TRBV5-1 and TRBJ2-2, with D possibly being TRBD1 (6 bases). The CDR3 is 16 amino acids. The germline V gene encodes CDR1 SGHRS and CDR2 YFSETQ. The V end lost 0 bases, the J end lost 2 bases, and 11 bases lay between the germline ends.

The genes are TRBV2 and TRBJ2-1; the D gene could be TRBD1 or TRBD2 (6 bases each). Germline V gene lookup returns CDR1 SNHLY and CDR2 FYNNEI. The CDR3 runs 17 residues. Deletions cut 6 bases from V and 4 bases from J, with 22 bases between. CDR3 region: CASSRGLAGTGYNEQFF. DNA for the CDR3: TGTGCCAGCAGCCGGGGGCTAGCCGGTACTGGGTACAATGAGCAGTTCTTC.

The chain combines TRBV6-6 with TRBJ2-2; D call uncertain. This CDR3 is 12 amino acids long. CDR1 and CDR2 from the germline V gene are MNHNY and SVGAGI (reference sequence). V shed 6 bases and J shed 8 bases, with 10 bases lying between them. The CDR3 protein is CASSRVGGELFF. The CDR3 nucleotides are TGTGCCAGCAGCCGTGTGGGAGGGGAGCTGTTTTTT.

The V and J genes are TRBV7-2 and TRBJ2-4; 9 bases map to TRBD1. CDR1 is SGHTA and CDR2 is FQGNSA in the germline V gene. V gave up 5 bases and J gave up 11 bases; unmatched junction bases: 19. The CDR3 runs 17 residues. The CDR3 reads CASSNGRTGGAVFVQYF. CDR3 coding DNA: TGTGCCAGCAGCAACGGGCGTACAGGGGGCGCGGTATTCGTTCAGTACTTC.

The chain joins TRBV28 to TRBJ2-5, with D perhaps matching TRBD1 (6 bases). The J call could be wrong; TRBJ2-7 is a better fit for the DNA end. The CDR3 runs to 14 residues. The germline V gene has CDR1 MDHEN and CDR2 SYDVKM. CDR3 in amino acids: CASSGQLPFYEQYF. CDR3 DNA: TGTGCCAGCAGTGGACAGCTACCTTTCTACGAGCAGTACTTC.

This sequence joins TRBV5-1 and TRBJ1-4; D unresolved. V shed 0 bases and J shed 3 bases, with 9 bases lying between them. Germline V gives CDR1 SGHRS, CDR2 YFSETQ. The CDR3 spans 15 residues. The CDR3 sequence: CASSLESASNEKLFF. The CDR3 DNA is TGCGCCAGCAGCTTGGAGTCAGCTTCTAATGAAAAACTGTTTTTT.

The chain employs TRBV6-1 and TRBJ2-7, with D possibly called TRBD1 or TRBD2 (6 bases each). The length of the CDR3 is 16 residues. Trimming left V 3 bases short and J 4 bases short, with 19 bases between. Germline lookup yields CDR1 MNHNS and CDR2 SASEGT. The CDR3: CASSDPMRGRWYEQYF. The CDR3 DNA reads TGTGCCAGCAGTGACCCCATGAGGGGGAGGTGGTACGAGCAGTACTTC.

The CDR3 nucleotides read TGTGCCAGCAGCTGGGGAGGGGGCGCGCGAGAGACCCAGTACTTC. It specifies CASSWGGGARETQYF. This sequence joins TRBV28 and TRBJ2-5; perhaps D is TRBD1 or TRBD2 (7 bases each). Per the germline V gene, CDR1 is MDHEN and CDR2 is SYDVKM. V shed 6 bases and J shed 4 bases, with 18 bases lying between them. There are 15 residues in the CDR3.

CDR3 DNA sequence: TGTGCCAGCAGCTACCCGGGGGGGCCCGCAGATACGCAGTATTTT. Its protein is CASSYPGGPADTQYF. The chain has TRBV14 and TRBJ2-3; 8 positions agree with TRBD2. The CDR3 covers 15 residues. Trimming cost V 5 bases and J 4 bases; bases outside gene matches: 8. From germline, CDR1 is SGHDN and CDR2 FVKESK.

This clone was detected once. The chain uses TRBV28 and TRBJ2-5; TRBD1 aligns across 11 bases. This CDR3 has 15 amino acids. Germline CDR1 reads MDHEN; CDR2 reads SYDVKM. The ends lost 0 bases at V and 4 bases at J; junction bases unmatched: 1. CDR3 residues: CASSLWDRGPETQYF. The CDR3 DNA reads as TGTGCCAGCAGTTTATGGGACAGGGGGCCAGAGACCCAGTACTTC.

This chain joins TRBV5-4 and TRBJ2-5, with D uncertain. Germline CDR1 SGHNT, CDR2 YYREEE (reference sequence). V was pared by 4 bases and J by 0 bases, with 16 bases between. The CDR3 runs 16 residues. The CDR3 nucleotides are TGTGCCAGCAGCCTACCTACTTCACCGTACCAAGAGACCCAGTACTTC. Translating it yields CASSLPTSPYQETQYF.

This chain joins TRBV18 and TRBJ1-6; 8 bases match TRBD1. V lost 6 bases, J lost 6 bases, and 10 bases stayed unmatched. In germline, CDR1 is KGHSH, CDR2 LQKENI. CDR3 size: 16 residues. This CDR3 reads CASSLAPGQANSPLHF. In DNA form, the CDR3 reads TGTGCCAGCTCCCTGGCGCCGGGACAGGCTAATTCACCCCTCCACTTT. Using reference TRBV18 and TRBJ1-6 for the parts outside the CDR3, the full variable domain is NAGVMQNPRHLVRRRGQEARLRCSPMKGHSHVYWYRQLPEEGLKFMVYLQKENIIDESGMPKERFSAEFPKEGPSILRIQQVVRGDSAAYFCASSLAPGQANSPLHFGNGTRLTVT.

This clone was counted a few times. V gene TRBV30 combines with J gene TRBJ2-5; weak D call: TRBD1 (5 bases). The germline V and J ends were trimmed by 5 bases and 5 bases, with 12 bases remaining between them. CDR3 length: 12 amino acids. Germline V gene data show CDR1 as GTSNPN and CDR2 as SVGIG (reference sequence). The CDR3: CAWGAPGETQYF. CDR3 DNA: TGTGCCTGGGGGGCGCCAGGGGAGACCCAGTACTTC.

The chain links TRBV5-1 to TRBJ2-6; a possible D gene is TRBD2 (5 bases). The CDR3 extends over 17 amino acids. V was pared by 4 bases and J by 1 base, with 15 bases between. Germline CDR1 and CDR2: SGHRS and YFSETQ. CDR3 residues: CASSRRTLTSGANVLTF. The CDR3 bases are TGCGCCAGCAGCCGCAGGACTCTCACGTCTGGGGCCAACGTCCTGACTTTC.

The chain links TRBV2 to TRBJ1-2; 8 nucleotides align to TRBD1. Germline V gene data show CDR1 as SNHLY and CDR2 as FYNNEI. V shed 3 bases and J 5 bases; nucleotides not matched to a gene: 2. This CDR3 has 13 residues. The chain's CDR3 is CASSDRTGYGYTF. The CDR3 nucleotides read TGTGCCAGCAGTGATAGGACAGGGTATGGCTACACCTTC.

The rearrangement joins TRBV7-2 to TRBJ1-6; the D gene is possibly TRBD1 (6 bases). CDR1 SGHTA and CDR2 FQGNSA come from the germline V gene. V lost 5 bases and J lost 8, with 10 bases in between. This CDR3 is 13 amino acids long. In DNA, the CDR3 is TGTGCCAGCAGCAGAAGGACAGATTCACCCCTCCACTTT. This encodes CASSRRTDSPLHF. Looking up the rest from reference TRBV7-2 and TRBJ1-6 gives the full variable domain: GAGVSQSPSNKVTEKGKDVELRCDPISGHTALYWYRQSLGQGLEFLIYFQGNSAPDKSGLPSDRFSAERTGGSVSTLTIQRTQQEDSAVYLCASSRRTDSPLHFGNGTRLTVT.